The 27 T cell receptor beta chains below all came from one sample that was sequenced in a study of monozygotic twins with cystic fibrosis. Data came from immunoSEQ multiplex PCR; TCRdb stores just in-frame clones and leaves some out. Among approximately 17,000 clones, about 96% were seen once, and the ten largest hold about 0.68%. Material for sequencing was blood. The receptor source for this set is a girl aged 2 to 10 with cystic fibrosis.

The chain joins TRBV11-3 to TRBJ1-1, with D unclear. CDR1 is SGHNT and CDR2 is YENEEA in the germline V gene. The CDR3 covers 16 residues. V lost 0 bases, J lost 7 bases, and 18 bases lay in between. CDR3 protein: CASSLERVGAVGEAFF. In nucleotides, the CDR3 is TGTGCCAGCAGCTTAGAACGGGTGGGCGCTGTAGGTGAAGCTTTCTTT.

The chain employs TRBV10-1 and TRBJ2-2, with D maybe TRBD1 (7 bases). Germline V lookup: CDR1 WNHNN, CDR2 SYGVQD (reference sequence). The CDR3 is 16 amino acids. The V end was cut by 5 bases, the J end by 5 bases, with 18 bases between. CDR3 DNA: TGCGCCAGCAGTATAGGGGGGACAGAGCTTACCGGGGAGCTGTTTTTT. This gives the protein CASSIGGTELTGELFF.

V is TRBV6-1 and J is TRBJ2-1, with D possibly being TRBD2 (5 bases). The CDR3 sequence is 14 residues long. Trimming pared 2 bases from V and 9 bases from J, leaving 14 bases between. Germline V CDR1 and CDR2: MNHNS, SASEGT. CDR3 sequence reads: CASSEYGRRGEQFF. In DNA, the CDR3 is TGTGCCAGCAGTGAATATGGGAGACGGGGTGAGCAGTTCTTC.

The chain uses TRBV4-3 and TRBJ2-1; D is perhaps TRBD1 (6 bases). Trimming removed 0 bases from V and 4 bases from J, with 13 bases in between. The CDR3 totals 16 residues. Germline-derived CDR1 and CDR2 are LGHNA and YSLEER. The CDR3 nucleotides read TGCGCCAGCAGCCAAGACCACAGGGAGAAATACAATGAGCAGTTCTTC. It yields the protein CASSQDHREKYNEQFF.

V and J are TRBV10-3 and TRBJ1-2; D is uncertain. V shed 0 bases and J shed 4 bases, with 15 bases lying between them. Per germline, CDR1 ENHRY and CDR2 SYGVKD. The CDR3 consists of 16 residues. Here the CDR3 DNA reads TGTGCCATCAGTGAGTCGTGGGGAAGTCTAGGCTATGGCTACACCTTC. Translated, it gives CAISESWGSLGYGYTF.

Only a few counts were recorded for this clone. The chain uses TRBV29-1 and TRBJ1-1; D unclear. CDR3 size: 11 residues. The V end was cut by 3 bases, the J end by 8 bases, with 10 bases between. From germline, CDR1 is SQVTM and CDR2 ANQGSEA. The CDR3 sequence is CSVDQALEAFF. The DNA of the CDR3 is TGCAGCGTTGATCAAGCATTAGAAGCTTTCTTT.

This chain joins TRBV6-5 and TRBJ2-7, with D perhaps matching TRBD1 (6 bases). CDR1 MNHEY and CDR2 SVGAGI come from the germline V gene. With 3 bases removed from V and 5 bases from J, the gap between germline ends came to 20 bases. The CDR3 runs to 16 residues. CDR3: CASSYQLQGPSDEQYF. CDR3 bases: TGTGCCAGCAGTTATCAGTTACAGGGCCCATCCGACGAGCAGTACTTC.

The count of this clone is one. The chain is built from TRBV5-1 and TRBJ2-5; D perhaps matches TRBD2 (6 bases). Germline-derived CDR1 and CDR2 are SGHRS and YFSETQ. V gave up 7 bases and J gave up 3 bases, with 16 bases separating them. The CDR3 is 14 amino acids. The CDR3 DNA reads TGCGCCAGCCAGGGAGGTTCGGGGGAAGAGACCCAGTACTTC. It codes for CASQGGSGEETQYF.

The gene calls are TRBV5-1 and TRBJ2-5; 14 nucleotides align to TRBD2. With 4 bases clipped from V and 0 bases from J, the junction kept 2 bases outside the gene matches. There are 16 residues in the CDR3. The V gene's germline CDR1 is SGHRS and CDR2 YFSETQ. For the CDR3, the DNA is TGCGCCAGCAGCGTGGGACTAGCGGGGGACCAAGAGACCCAGTACTTC. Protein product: CASSVGLAGDQETQYF. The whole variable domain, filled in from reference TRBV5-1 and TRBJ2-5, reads KAGVTQTPRYLIKTRGQQVTLSCSPISGHRSVSWYQQTPGQGLQFLFEYFSETQRNKGNFPGRFSGRQFSNSRSEMNVSTLELGDSALYLCASSVGLAGDQETQYFGPGTRLLVL.

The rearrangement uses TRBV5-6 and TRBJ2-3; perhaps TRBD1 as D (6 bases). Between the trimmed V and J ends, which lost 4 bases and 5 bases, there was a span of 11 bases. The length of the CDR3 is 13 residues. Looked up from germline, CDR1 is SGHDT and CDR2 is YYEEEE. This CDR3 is CASSHQGKDTQYF. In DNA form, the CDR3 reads TGTGCCAGCAGCCATCAGGGGAAAGATACGCAGTATTTT.

The CDR3, as DNA: TGTGCCAGCAGTGATCTAGCAAATACGCAGTATTTT. Translation: CASSDLANTQYF. The rearrangement joins TRBV27 to TRBJ2-3; possibly TRBD2 for D (5 bases). CDR3 length: 12 amino acids. V was pared by 5 bases and J by 7 bases, with 10 bases between. Germline V CDR1 and CDR2: MNHEY, SMNVEV (reference sequence).

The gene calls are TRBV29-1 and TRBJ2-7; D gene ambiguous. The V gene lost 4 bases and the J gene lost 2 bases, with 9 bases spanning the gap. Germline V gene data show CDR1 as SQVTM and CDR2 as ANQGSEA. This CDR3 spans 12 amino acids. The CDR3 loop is CSVADNPYEQYF. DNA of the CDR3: TGCAGCGTTGCCGACAACCCCTACGAGCAGTACTTC.

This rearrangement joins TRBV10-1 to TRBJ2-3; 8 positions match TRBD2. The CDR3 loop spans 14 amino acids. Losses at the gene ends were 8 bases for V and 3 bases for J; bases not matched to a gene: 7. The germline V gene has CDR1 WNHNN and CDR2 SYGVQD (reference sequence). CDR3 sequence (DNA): TGCGCCAGCTCCGGGGGGGCCGATACAGATACGCAGTATTTT. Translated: CASSGGADTDTQYF.

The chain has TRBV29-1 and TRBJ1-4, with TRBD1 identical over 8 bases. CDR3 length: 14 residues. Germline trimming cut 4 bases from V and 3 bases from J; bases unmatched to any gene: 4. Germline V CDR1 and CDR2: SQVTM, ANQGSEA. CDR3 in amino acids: CSVVSGQANEKLFF. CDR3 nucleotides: TGCAGCGTTGTTTCGGGACAGGCTAATGAAAAACTGTTTTTT.

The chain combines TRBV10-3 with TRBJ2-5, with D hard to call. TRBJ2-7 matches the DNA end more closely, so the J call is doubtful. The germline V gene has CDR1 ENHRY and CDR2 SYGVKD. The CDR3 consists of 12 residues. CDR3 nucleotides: TGTGCCATCAGTGAAAAGCCCTACGAGCAGTACTTC. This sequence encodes CAISEKPYEQYF.

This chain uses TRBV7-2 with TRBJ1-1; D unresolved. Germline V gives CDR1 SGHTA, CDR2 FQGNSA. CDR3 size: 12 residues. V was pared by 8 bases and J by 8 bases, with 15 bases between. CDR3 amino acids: CASGEWGFEAFF. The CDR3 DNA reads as TGTGCCAGCGGAGAGTGGGGTTTCGAAGCTTTCTTT.

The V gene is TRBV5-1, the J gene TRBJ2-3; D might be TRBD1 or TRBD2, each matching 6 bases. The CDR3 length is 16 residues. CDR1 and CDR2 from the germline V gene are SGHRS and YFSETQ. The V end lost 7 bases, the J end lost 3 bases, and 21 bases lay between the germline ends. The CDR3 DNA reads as TGCGCCAGCTCCCCCTGGTCGGGGGCGGGGACAGATACGCAGTATTTT. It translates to CASSPWSGAGTDTQYF. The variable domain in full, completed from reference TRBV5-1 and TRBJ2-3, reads KAGVTQTPRYLIKTRGQQVTLSCSPISGHRSVSWYQQTPGQGLQFLFEYFSETQRNKGNFPGRFSGRQFSNSRSEMNVSTLELGDSALYLCASSPWSGAGTDTQYFGPGTRLTVL.

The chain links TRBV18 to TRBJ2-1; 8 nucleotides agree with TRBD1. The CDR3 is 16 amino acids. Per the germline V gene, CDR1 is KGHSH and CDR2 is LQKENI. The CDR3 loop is CAEGTGTRPSYNEQFF. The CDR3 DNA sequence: TGTGCAGAGGGGACAGGTACCCGGCCCTCCTACAATGAGCAGTTCTTC.

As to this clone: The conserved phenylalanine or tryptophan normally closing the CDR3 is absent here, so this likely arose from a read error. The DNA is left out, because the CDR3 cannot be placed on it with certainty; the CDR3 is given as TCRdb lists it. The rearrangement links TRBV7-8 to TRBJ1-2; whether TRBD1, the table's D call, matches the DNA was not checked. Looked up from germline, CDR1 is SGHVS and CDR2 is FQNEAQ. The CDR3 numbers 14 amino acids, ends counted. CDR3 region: CASSHLWGHFLFLS.

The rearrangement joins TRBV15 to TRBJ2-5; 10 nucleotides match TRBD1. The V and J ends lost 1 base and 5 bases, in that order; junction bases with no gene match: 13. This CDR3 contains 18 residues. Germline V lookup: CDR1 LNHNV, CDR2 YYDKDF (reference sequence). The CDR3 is CATSRVDVRDRGRETQYF. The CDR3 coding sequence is TGTGCCACCAGCAGAGTTGATGTGCGGGACAGGGGTCGGGAGACCCAGTACTTC.

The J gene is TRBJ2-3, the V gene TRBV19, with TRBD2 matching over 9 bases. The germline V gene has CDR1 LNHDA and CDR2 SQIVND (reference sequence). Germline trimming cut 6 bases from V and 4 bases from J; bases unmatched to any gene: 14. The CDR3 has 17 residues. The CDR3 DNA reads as TGTGCCAGTAGCTTGGGACCTAGCGGGGATTTGGCAGATACGCAGTATTTT. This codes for CASSLGPSGDLADTQYF.

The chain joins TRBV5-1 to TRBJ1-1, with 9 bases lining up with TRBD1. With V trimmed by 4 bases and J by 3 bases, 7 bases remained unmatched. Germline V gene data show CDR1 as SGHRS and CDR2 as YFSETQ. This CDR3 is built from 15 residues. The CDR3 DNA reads TGCGCCAGCAGCCCTTCCGACAGGGGGGACACTGAAGCTTTCTTT. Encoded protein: CASSPSDRGDTEAFF.

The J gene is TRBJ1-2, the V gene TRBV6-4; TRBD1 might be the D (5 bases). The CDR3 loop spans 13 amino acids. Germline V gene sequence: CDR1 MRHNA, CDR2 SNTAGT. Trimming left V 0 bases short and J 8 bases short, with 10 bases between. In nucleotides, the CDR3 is TGTGCCAGCAGTGACTCGGGAGGGACCGGCTACACCTTC. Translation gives CASSDSGGTGYTF.

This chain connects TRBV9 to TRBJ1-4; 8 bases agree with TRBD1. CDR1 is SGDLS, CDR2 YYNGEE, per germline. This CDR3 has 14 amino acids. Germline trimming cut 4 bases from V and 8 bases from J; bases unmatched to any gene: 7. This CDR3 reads CASSKDRGEEKLFF. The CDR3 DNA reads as TGTGCCAGCAGCAAAGACAGGGGAGAGGAAAAACTGTTTTTT.

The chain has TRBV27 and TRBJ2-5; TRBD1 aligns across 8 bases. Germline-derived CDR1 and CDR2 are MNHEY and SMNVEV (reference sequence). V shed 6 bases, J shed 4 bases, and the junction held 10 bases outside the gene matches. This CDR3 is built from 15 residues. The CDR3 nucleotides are TGTGCCAGCAGCCCATGGCTAGACAGGGGAGAGACCCAGTACTTC. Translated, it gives CASSPWLDRGETQYF.

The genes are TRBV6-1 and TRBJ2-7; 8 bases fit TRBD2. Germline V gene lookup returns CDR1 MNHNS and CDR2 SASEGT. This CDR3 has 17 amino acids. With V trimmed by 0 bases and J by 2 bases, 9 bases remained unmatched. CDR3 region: CASSEAGVGGGTYEQYF. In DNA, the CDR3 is TGTGCCAGCAGTGAAGCGGGAGTCGGGGGGGGGACCTACGAGCAGTACTTC.

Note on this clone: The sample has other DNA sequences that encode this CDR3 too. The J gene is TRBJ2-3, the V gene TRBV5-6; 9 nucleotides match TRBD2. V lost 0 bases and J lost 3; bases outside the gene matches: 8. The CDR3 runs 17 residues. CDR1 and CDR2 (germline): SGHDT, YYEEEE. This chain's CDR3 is CASSLALSSGETDTQYF. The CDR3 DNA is TGTGCCAGCAGCTTGGCCTTGTCTAGCGGGGAAACAGATACGCAGTATTTT. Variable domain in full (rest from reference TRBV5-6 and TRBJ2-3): DAGVTQSPTHLIKTRGQQVTLRCSPKSGHDTVSWYQQALGQGPQFIFQYYEEEERQRGNFPDRFSGHQFPNYSSELNVNALLLGDSALYLCASSLALSSGETDTQYFGPGTRLTVL.